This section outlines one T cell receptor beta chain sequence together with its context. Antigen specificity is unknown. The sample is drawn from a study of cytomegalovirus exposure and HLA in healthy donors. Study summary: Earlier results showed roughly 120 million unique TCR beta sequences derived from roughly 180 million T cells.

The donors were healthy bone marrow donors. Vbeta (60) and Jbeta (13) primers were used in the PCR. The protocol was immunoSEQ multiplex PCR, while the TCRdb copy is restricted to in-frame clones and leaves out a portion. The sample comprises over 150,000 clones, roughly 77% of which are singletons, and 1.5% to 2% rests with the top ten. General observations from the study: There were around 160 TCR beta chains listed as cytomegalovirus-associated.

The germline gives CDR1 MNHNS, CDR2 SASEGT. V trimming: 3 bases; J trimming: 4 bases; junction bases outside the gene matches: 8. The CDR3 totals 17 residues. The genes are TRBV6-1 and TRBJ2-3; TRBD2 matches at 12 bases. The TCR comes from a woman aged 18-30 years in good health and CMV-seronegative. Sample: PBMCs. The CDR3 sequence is CASSDRTSGVLADTQYF. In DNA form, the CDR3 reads TGTGCCAGCAGTGATAGGACTAGCGGGGTCCTAGCAGATACGCAGTATTTT.